Many counts were recorded for the clone carrying this T cell receptor beta chain. Its specificity is not known. The sample originates from a study of CD8+CD57+ T cells in acquired aplastic anemia. Turning to the study itself: The DNA of sorted CD4+ and CD8+ cells averaged 3.2 ug. Whole-study findings and limits: Patients and controls turned out to have around 29 CD8+ CDR3 sequences in common.

It was patients with CD8+CD57+ cell expansion by flow cytometry who were chosen for sequencing. CDR1 is LNHNV, CDR2 YYDKDF, per germline (reference sequence). The germline V and J ends were trimmed by 8 bases and 0 bases, with 17 bases remaining between them. The CDR3 length is 15 residues. Genomic DNA templated the TCR beta VDJ and CDR3 profiling. A single record per CDR3 protein comes from TCRdb applying MiXCR to the reads. Here the sample spans 200,000 to 250,000 distinct CDR3 sequences, more than 40% being singletons. The sample consisted of sorted CD4+, CD8+, or CD8+CD57+ T cells (not recorded which) from PBMCs. The chain joins TRBV15 to TRBJ2-7, with D possibly called TRBD1 or TRBD2 (5 bases each). This clonotype was obtained from a human donor with aplastic anemia. The CDR3 spells CATARGQASSYEQYF. The CDR3 DNA reads as TGTGCCACCGCTCGGGGCCAGGCGAGCTCCTACGAGCAGTACTTC.